The 21 T cell receptor beta chains reported below all come from one sample, sequenced in a study of regulatory T cells in long-lasting Graves disease. Described time point: newly diagnosed GD, antithyroid drugs for less than 3 months. Researchers made the TCR library from RNA that was extracted from PBMCs. CDR3-region Arm-PCR and iRepertoire HTBI primers produced the TCR beta libraries. One entry per CDR3 protein, called by TCRdb with MiXCR from the multiplex PCR reads. The sample carries around 480,000 distinct CDR3 sequences, 15% to 20% recorded once. This same sample was also part of a study on T cells in Graves' hyperthyroidism and ophthalmopathy.

Specimen: peripheral blood mononuclear cells (PBMCs), collected at new diagnosis, from a patient treated with antithyroid drugs. The receptors were gathered from a woman aged 35-65 years with Graves disease.

The table lists this clonotype with many counts. V usage is TRBV2 and J usage is TRBJ2-1; D is perhaps TRBD1 (5 bases). CDR3 length: 15 residues. Trimming removed 6 bases at V and 1 base at J, with 13 bases between. CDR1 is SNHLY, CDR2 FYNNEI, per germline. The chain's CDR3 is CASSPSGMSYNEQFF. CDR3 coding DNA: TGTGCCAGCAGCCCCTCAGGGATGTCCTACAATGAGCAGTTCTTC.

This clonotype was seen many times. The chain links TRBV6-5 to TRBJ1-1; unclear D gene. The CDR3 consists of 15 residues. The germline V gene has CDR1 MNHEY and CDR2 SVGAGI. The V end lost 5 bases, the J end lost 0 bases, and 13 bases lay between the germline ends. The CDR3 DNA follows: TGTGCCAGCAGTACTCGGGCAGGCATGAACACTGAAGCTTTCTTT. This sequence encodes CASSTRAGMNTEAFF.

This clonotype was seen repeatedly, ten times or more. The chain recombines TRBV18 with TRBJ1-4; D is unclear. V lost 5 bases, J lost 3 bases, and 16 bases lay in between. This CDR3 region has 16 residues. From germline, CDR1 is KGHSH and CDR2 LQKENI. CDR3 DNA: TGTGCCAGCTCATCGCCAGGAGAATCGGCTAATGAAAAACTGTTTTTT. Its protein is CASSSPGESANEKLFF.

Worth noting for this clonotype: This may be a read error, as it is one base from a much larger clone. V is TRBV18 and J is TRBJ1-6; no firm D call. The CDR3 is 15 residues long. The ends were cut back, 6 bases at V and 7 bases at J, with 16 bases in the middle. In germline, CDR1 is KGHSH, CDR2 LQKENI. The CDR3 is CASSPMTTLNSPLHF. The CDR3 coding sequence is TGTGCCAGCTCCCCCATGACGACCTTGAATTCACCCCTCCACTTT.

The chain is built from TRBV5-1 and TRBJ2-3; D gene uncertain. There are 15 residues in the CDR3. The ends were cut back, 1 base at V and 0 bases at J, with 9 bases in the middle. Germline CDR1 reads SGHRS; CDR2 reads YFSETQ. The CDR3 protein is CASSLINPSTDTQYF. In DNA, the CDR3 is TGCGCCAGCAGCTTGATCAATCCTAGCACAGATACGCAGTATTTT.

This chain connects TRBV7-9 to TRBJ2-6; 7 nucleotides agree with TRBD1. The CDR3 length is 18 residues. Looked up from germline, CDR1 is SEHNR and CDR2 is FQNEAQ (reference sequence). The J segment lost 1 base and the V segment lost 5 bases, leaving 11 bases of the junction unmatched. CDR3 protein: CASSIRGQGESGANVLTF. DNA for the CDR3: TGTGCCAGCAGCATCCGCGGGCAGGGGGAGTCTGGGGCCAACGTCCTGACTTTC. The whole variable domain, remainder taken from reference TRBV7-9 and TRBJ2-6, is DTGVSQNPRHKITKRGQNVTFRCDPISEHNRLYWYRQTLGQGPEFLTYFQNEAQLEKSRLLSDRFSAERPKGSFSTLEIQRTEQGDSAMYLCASSIRGQGESGANVLTFGAGSRLTVL.

In its sample, this clonotype was seen a few times. The chain is built from TRBV29-1 and TRBJ2-3, with TRBD2 identical over 12 bases. Germline V gene data show CDR1 as SQVTM and CDR2 as ANQGSEA. CDR3 size: 15 residues. V shed 4 bases and J 3 bases; nucleotides not matched to a gene: 5. This chain's CDR3 is CSVGSSGGATDTQYF. DNA of the CDR3: TGCAGCGTTGGGTCTAGCGGGGGGGCAACAGATACGCAGTATTTT.

The chain joins TRBV6-2 or TRBV6-3 to TRBJ2-3; TRBD1 matches at 9 bases. The trim removed 3 bases at V and 4 bases at J, leaving 8 bases unmatched. Germline V gives CDR1 MNHEY, CDR2 SVGEGT. The CDR3 length is 16 residues. The CDR3 DNA is TGTGCCAGCAGTTATCTCGGGGACAGGGTTTCAGATACGCAGTATTTT. Translation: CASSYLGDRVSDTQYF.

The chain couples TRBV4-2 to TRBJ2-3; TRBD1 aligns across 8 bases. J lost 7 bases, V lost 0 bases, and 9 bases had no gene match. The CDR3 sequence is 16 residues long. CDR1 is LGHNA and CDR2 is YNFKEQ in the germline V gene. CDR3 DNA sequence: TGTGCCAGCAGCCAAGACGTTACAGGGGGACAACATACGCAGTATTTT. Its translation: CASSQDVTGGQHTQYF.

Many counts were recorded for this clonotype. The gene calls are TRBV11-2 and TRBJ1-2; no definite D call. Germline V gene sequence: CDR1 SGHAT, CDR2 FQNNGV. CDR3 length: 13 amino acids. Trimming took 2 bases from V and 6 from J, leaving 10 bases between them. CDR3 amino acids: CASSLLARHGYTF. For the CDR3, the DNA is TGTGCCAGCAGCTTATTGGCACGTCATGGCTACACCTTC.

This clonotype was observed at least ten times. At one end the junction does not follow the germline gene, possibly because of a read error. The CDR3 DNA follows: TGTGCCAGCAGTTTAACGGGGAACGCTGAAGCTTTCTTT. As protein: CASSLTGNAEAFF. The gene calls are TRBV27 and TRBJ1-1; D unclear. CDR3 size: 13 residues. Germline CDR1 and CDR2: MNHEY and SMNVEV (reference sequence).

This clonotype occurred many times. The chain uses TRBV12-3 or TRBV12-4 and TRBJ1-5, with D tentatively TRBD1 (6 bases). The CDR3 extends over 15 amino acids. Trimming stripped 0 bases from V and 4 bases from J, with 10 bases between. The CDR3 loop reads CASSLAFGQNQPQHF. In nucleotides, the CDR3 is TGTGCCAGCAGTTTAGCTTTTGGACAGAATCAGCCCCAGCATTTT.

At least ten counts were recorded for this clonotype. This rearrangement joins TRBV30 to TRBJ1-1; 7 bases map to TRBD1. Germline V lookup: CDR1 GTSNPN, CDR2 SVGIG (reference sequence). With V trimmed by 4 bases and J by 3 bases, 5 bases remained unmatched. The CDR3 is made up of 13 amino acids. The CDR3 DNA sequence: TGTGCCTGGAACCGTCAGGGGGACACTGAAGCTTTCTTT. Its translation: CAWNRQGDTEAFF.

This clonotype has a handful of counts. The chain has TRBV6-4 and TRBJ2-1; D could derive from TRBD1 or TRBD2 (5 bases each). The CDR3 runs to 16 residues. V was shortened by 6 bases and J by 3 bases, with 18 bases between the two germline ends. Per the germline V gene, CDR1 is MRHNA and CDR2 is SNTAGT. The CDR3 nucleotides read TGTGCCAGCAGCCCCCGGGGCGAGCTAGGCTACAATGAGCAGTTCTTC. Its translation is CASSPRGELGYNEQFF.

This clonotype was recorded a few times. A read error is likely, as this CDR3 ends without the conserved phenylalanine or tryptophan. This chain uses TRBV18 with TRBJ1-2; D might be TRBD1 (5 bases). This CDR3 comprises 15 residues. Between the trimmed V and J ends, which lost 0 bases and 4 bases, there was a span of 12 bases. Per the germline V gene, CDR1 is KGHSH and CDR2 is LQKENI. CDR3 in amino acids: CASSPPGREIYGYTL. In DNA, the CDR3 is TGTGCCAGCTCACCACCGGGACGGGAAATCTATGGCTACACCCTC.

This clonotype appeared many times. The rearrangement uses TRBV2 and TRBJ2-1; no reliable D call. The V end was cut by 4 bases, the J end by 12 bases, with 10 bases between. Germline V gene lookup returns CDR1 SNHLY and CDR2 FYNNEI. The CDR3 has 11 amino acids. The CDR3 bases are TGTGCCAGCAGTGTGAGTGAGATGCAGTTCTTC. Its protein product is CASSVSEMQFF. Looking up the rest from reference TRBV2 and TRBJ2-1 gives the full variable domain: EPEVTQTPSHQVTQMGQEVILRCVPISNHLYFYWYRQILGQKVEFLVSFYNNEISEKSEIFDDQFSVERPDGSNFTLKIRSTKLEDSAMYFCASSVSEMQFFGPGTRLTVL.

Details on this clonotype: A much larger clone differs by one base, so this may be a read error. The chain carries TRBV6-1 and TRBJ2-7, with D unclear. The ends were cut back, 6 bases at V and 4 bases at J, with 4 bases in the middle. The CDR3 runs to 10 residues. CDR1 and CDR2 (germline): MNHNS, SASEGT. The CDR3 region is CASSQYEQYF. The DNA of the CDR3 is TGTGCCAGCAGCCAATACGAGCAGTACTTC.

This clonotype was counted a few times. The chain carries TRBV5-1 and TRBJ1-3; D is unresolved. CDR1 and CDR2 (germline): SGHRS, YFSETQ. Trimming took 5 bases from V and 9 from J, leaving 21 bases between them. CDR3 length: 15 residues. The chain's CDR3 is CASRVDEYRRATIYF. DNA for the CDR3: TGCGCCAGCAGGGTTGACGAGTATCGTCGGGCCACCATATATTTT.

This clonotype was seen only a few times. The V and J genes are TRBV25-1 and TRBJ1-2; D call uncertain. The germline V gene encodes CDR1 MGHDK and CDR2 SYGVNS. This CDR3 is 14 amino acids long. Trimming left V 1 base short and J 0 bases short, with 6 bases between. CDR3: CASSESPTNYGYTF. In DNA form, the CDR3 reads TGTGCCAGCAGTGAATCCCCAACTAACTATGGCTACACCTTC.

This chain joins TRBV25-1 and TRBJ1-2; D might be TRBD1 (5 bases). With 2 bases removed from V and 3 bases from J, the gap between germline ends came to 10 bases. This CDR3 has 14 amino acids. Germline V gene sequence: CDR1 MGHDK, CDR2 SYGVNS. The DNA of the CDR3 is TGTGCCAGCAGTGAACAGGGTGGAGACTATGGCTACACCTTC. This codes for CASSEQGGDYGYTF.

This clonotype was counted ten times or more. The chain employs TRBV6-5 and TRBJ2-3, with D possibly being TRBD1 or TRBD2 (6 bases each). Germline V CDR1 and CDR2: MNHEY, SVGAGI. This CDR3 is 15 amino acids long. The V and J ends lost 0 bases and 6 bases respectively, with 13 bases between them. The CDR3 bases are TGTGCCAGCAGTTACTCGAATGGAGGGGGTGATACGCAGTATTTT. Translated: CASSYSNGGGDTQYF.